The 32 T cell receptor beta chains below were found in one sample sequenced in a study of cytomegalovirus exposure and HLA in healthy donors. TCRdb's copy holds only in-frame clones and misses some; the assay was immunoSEQ multiplex PCR. The repertoire holds tens of thousands of clones, with roughly nine tenths as singletons. Material: PBMCs. These receptors all stem from a woman younger than 30 in good health and CMV-seronegative.

The J gene is TRBJ1-3, the V gene TRBV6-5, with 7 bases that match TRBD1. CDR3 size: 13 residues. The V gene's germline CDR1 is MNHEY and CDR2 SVGAGI. The V and J ends lost 6 bases and 4 bases, in that order; junction bases with no gene match: 3. The CDR3 bases are TGTGCCAGCAGGAAGACAGGGGGAAACACCATATATTTT. This codes for CASRKTGGNTIYF.

CDR3 residues: CASSFGGGTPDEQFF. The DNA for the CDR3 is TGTGCCAGCAGCTTTGGCGGGGGGACTCCGGATGAGCAGTTCTTC. The chain employs TRBV11-2 and TRBJ2-1; 8 bases line up with TRBD2. This CDR3 has 15 residues. The J segment lost 8 bases and the V segment lost 3 bases, leaving 9 bases of the junction unmatched. Germline V gene sequence: CDR1 SGHAT, CDR2 FQNNGV. The complete variable domain, with remaining parts taken from reference TRBV11-2 and TRBJ2-1, reads EAGVAQSPRYKIIEKRQSVAFWCNPISGHATLYWYQQILGQGPKLLIQFQNNGVVDDSQLPKDRFSAERLKGVDSTLKIQPAKLEDSAVYLCASSFGGGTPDEQFFGPGTRLTVL.

The chain uses TRBV28 and TRBJ2-3; D may be TRBD2 (5 bases). The CDR3 runs to 13 residues. Germline values: CDR1 MDHEN, CDR2 SYDVKM. V shed 6 bases and J shed 6 bases, with 13 bases lying between them. The CDR3 bases are TGTGCCAGCAGCCACGGGGTAACTGATACGCAGTATTTT. Amino acid sequence: CASSHGVTDTQYF.

V and J are TRBV27 and TRBJ2-7; TRBD2 matches 9 bases. Germline loops: CDR1 MNHEY, CDR2 SMNVEV (reference sequence). V lost 5 bases to trimming and J lost 2 bases; unmatched junction nucleotides: 4. The CDR3 contains 14 residues. CDR3 sequence (DNA): TGTGCCAGCAGTGAAGCGGGAGGAACCTACGAGCAGTACTTC. Protein sequence: CASSEAGGTYEQYF.

The genes are TRBV2 and TRBJ1-2, with TRBD1 matching over 8 bases. The germline V gene encodes CDR1 SNHLY and CDR2 FYNNEI. The CDR3 totals 17 residues. V lost 6 bases and J lost 0; bases outside the gene matches: 12. The chain's CDR3 is CASRATLGQDSNYGYTF. CDR3 nucleotide sequence: TGTGCCAGCAGGGCTACCCTGGGACAGGACTCTAACTATGGCTACACCTTC.

The CDR3 DNA is TGTGCCAGCAGAGGGACAGACTACGAGCAGTACTTC. It is translated as CASRGTDYEQYF. This sequence joins TRBV6-6 and TRBJ2-7, with 7 bases lining up with TRBD1. Germline CDR1 and CDR2: MNHNY and SVGAGI (reference sequence). The CDR3 sequence is 12 residues long. V gave up 6 bases and J gave up 3 bases; unmatched junction bases: 2.

V usage is TRBV19 and J usage is TRBJ1-3; 7 nucleotides align to TRBD1. The CDR3 has 12 amino acids. Germline CDR1 LNHDA, CDR2 SQIVND (reference sequence). The CDR3 here is CATGLAGNTIYF. CDR3 DNA sequence: TGTGCGACAGGGCTCGCCGGAAACACCATATATTTT.

V gene TRBV19 combines with J gene TRBJ1-1, with 8 nucleotides matching TRBD1. Per the germline V gene, CDR1 is LNHDA and CDR2 is SQIVND (reference sequence). The CDR3 sequence is 15 residues long. The J segment lost 2 bases and the V segment lost 9 bases, leaving 11 bases of the junction unmatched. The chain's CDR3 is CASNNSPGGNTEAFF. The CDR3 DNA reads as TGTGCCAGCAACAACAGTCCAGGGGGCAACACTGAAGCTTTCTTT. Using reference TRBV19 and TRBJ1-1 for the parts outside the CDR3, the full variable domain is DGGITQSPKYLFRKEGQNVTLSCEQNLNHDAMYWYRQDPGQGLRLIYYSQIVNDFQKGDIAEGYSVSREKKESFPLTVTSAQKNPTAFYLCASNNSPGGNTEAFFGQGTRLTVV.

The V and J genes are TRBV19 and TRBJ1-5, with D possibly TRBD1 on 6 matching bases. With 6 bases removed from V and 4 bases from J, the gap between germline ends came to 16 bases. The CDR3 covers 15 residues. CDR1 is LNHDA, CDR2 SQIVND, per germline (reference sequence). CDR3 residues: CASRTPGTMNQPQHF. DNA for the CDR3: TGTGCCAGTAGGACCCCCGGGACAATGAATCAGCCCCAGCATTTT. The whole variable domain, remainder taken from reference TRBV19 and TRBJ1-5, is DGGITQSPKYLFRKEGQNVTLSCEQNLNHDAMYWYRQDPGQGLRLIYYSQIVNDFQKGDIAEGYSVSREKKESFPLTVTSAQKNPTAFYLCASRTPGTMNQPQHFGDGTRLSIL.

The V and J genes are TRBV7-2 and TRBJ2-5; 7 bases agree with TRBD2. This CDR3 is built from 14 residues. Germline trimming cut 3 bases from V and 1 base from J; bases unmatched to any gene: 2. Germline values: CDR1 SGHTA, CDR2 FQGNSA. CDR3 sequence (DNA): TGTGCCAGCAGCTTCACGGGGGGCCAAGAGACCCAGTACTTC. Translated: CASSFTGGQETQYF.

CDR3 residues: CASSLTQGGNEQFF. DNA for the CDR3: TGTGCCAGCAGCTTAACGCAGGGAGGCAATGAGCAGTTCTTC. The V call is TRBV7-9, the J call TRBJ2-1; TRBD2 might be the D (6 bases). CDR1 is SEHNR, CDR2 FQNEAQ, per germline (reference sequence). This CDR3 is 14 amino acids long. V gave up 2 bases and J gave up 6 bases, with 11 bases separating them.

The rearrangement links TRBV5-1 to TRBJ2-1, with TRBD2 matching over 13 bases. The V gene's germline CDR1 is SGHRS and CDR2 YFSETQ. V gave up 4 bases and J gave up 9 bases; unmatched junction bases: 10. This CDR3 has 16 residues. CDR3 amino acids: CASSLTTSGRTSEQFF. The CDR3 DNA sequence: TGCGCCAGCAGCCTGACGACTAGCGGGAGGACTAGTGAGCAGTTCTTC. The whole variable domain, filled in from reference TRBV5-1 and TRBJ2-1, reads KAGVTQTPRYLIKTRGQQVTLSCSPISGHRSVSWYQQTPGQGLQFLFEYFSETQRNKGNFPGRFSGRQFSNSRSEMNVSTLELGDSALYLCASSLTTSGRTSEQFFGPGTRLTVL.

The chain couples TRBV7-9 to TRBJ1-1; D gene uncertain. This CDR3 is built from 13 residues. The germline CDR1 and CDR2 sequences are SEHNR and FQNEAQ (reference sequence). The V and J ends lost 1 base and 1 base respectively, with 4 bases between them. The CDR3 is CASSLEPNTEAFF. The CDR3 DNA reads TGTGCCAGCAGCTTAGAGCCGAACACTGAAGCTTTCTTT.

J is TRBJ2-3 and V is TRBV10-3; D unclear. CDR1 ENHRY and CDR2 SYGVKD come from the germline V gene. The CDR3 extends over 14 amino acids. Trimming stripped 8 bases from V and 1 base from J, with 13 bases between. CDR3 sequence: CAIQVQAGTDTQYF. In nucleotides, the CDR3 is TGTGCCATCCAGGTCCAGGCCGGCACAGATACGCAGTATTTT.

The chain recombines TRBV5-4 with TRBJ1-2; D is possibly TRBD1 (6 bases). V lost 1 base and J lost 5, with 9 bases in between. Germline V gene lookup returns CDR1 SGHNT and CDR2 YYREEE (reference sequence). CDR3 length: 13 residues. CDR3 loop: CASSLSGAYGYTF. CDR3 nucleotides: TGTGCCAGCAGCTTGTCAGGGGCTTATGGCTACACCTTC.

V usage is TRBV7-9 and J usage is TRBJ2-1; D is unclear. This CDR3 comprises 15 residues. Germline V gene lookup returns CDR1 SEHNR and CDR2 FQNEAQ (reference sequence). V was pared by 5 bases and J by 0 bases, with 11 bases between. The CDR3: CASSPSFSSYNEQFF. In DNA, the CDR3 is TGTGCCAGCAGCCCATCCTTTAGCTCCTACAATGAGCAGTTCTTC.

The DNA for the CDR3 is TGTGCCAGCAGTGTGTCGGGGGAGGGCCTGAGCTCCTACAATGAGCAGTTCTTC. Translation gives CASSVSGEGLSSYNEQFF. This chain joins TRBV25-1 and TRBJ2-1; 7 nucleotides align to TRBD2. CDR1 is MGHDK, CDR2 SYGVNS, per germline. J gave up 0 bases and V 4 bases, and 12 bases lay outside the gene matches. The CDR3 totals 18 residues.

The chain uses TRBV7-9 and TRBJ2-1; D not certain. The CDR3 is 13 amino acids. V lost 1 base, J lost 7 bases, and 8 bases lay in between. From germline, CDR1 is SEHNR and CDR2 FQNEAQ (reference sequence). The CDR3 DNA follows: TGTGCCAGCAGCTTAGGCACCGGGAATGAGCAGTTCTTC. This sequence encodes CASSLGTGNEQFF.

This clone was recorded once. J is TRBJ2-7 and V is TRBV19; D remains ambiguous. The V gene lost 1 base and the J gene lost 3 bases, with 13 bases spanning the gap. This CDR3 comprises 15 residues. Looked up from germline, CDR1 is LNHDA and CDR2 is SQIVND (reference sequence). The chain's CDR3 is CASSIGGSLSYEQYF. The CDR3 DNA is TGTGCCAGTAGTATAGGAGGCAGCTTAAGCTACGAGCAGTACTTC.

V gene TRBV7-9 combines with J gene TRBJ2-5; D perhaps matches TRBD2 (6 bases). The germline V and J ends were trimmed by 6 bases and 5 bases, with 16 bases remaining between them. The CDR3 covers 14 residues. Germline CDR1 reads SEHNR; CDR2 reads FQNEAQ (reference sequence). For the CDR3, the DNA is TGTGCCAGCAGATCCGGGAGCCTGGGGGAGACCCAGTACTTC. Translating gives CASRSGSLGETQYF. Based on the CDR3 plus reference TRBV7-9 and TRBJ2-5, the full variable domain is DTGVSQNPRHKITKRGQNVTFRCDPISEHNRLYWYRQTLGQGPEFLTYFQNEAQLEKSRLLSDRFSAERPKGSFSTLEIQRTEQGDSAMYLCASRSGSLGETQYFGPGTRLLVL.

J is TRBJ1-3 and V is TRBV29-1; D unclear. CDR1 and CDR2 (germline): SQVTM, ANQGSEA. Between the trimmed V and J ends, which lost 4 bases and 0 bases, there was a span of 10 bases. CDR3 length equals 14 residues. The chain's CDR3 is CSVGVGSSGNTIYF. CDR3 nucleotide sequence: TGCAGCGTTGGAGTAGGGAGCTCTGGAAACACCATATATTTT.

This chain joins TRBV6-5 and TRBJ2-7; TRBD2 matches 11 bases. The CDR3 is 16 amino acids. With V trimmed by 0 bases and J by 5 bases, 6 bases remained unmatched. Germline V gene lookup returns CDR1 MNHEY and CDR2 SVGAGI. The CDR3, as DNA: TGTGCCAGCAGTTACTCTTTGACTAGCGGGACCAACGAGCAGTACTTC. Its protein is CASSYSLTSGTNEQYF.

The V gene is TRBV6-6, the J gene TRBJ2-1; D is possibly TRBD1 (6 bases). The germline CDR1 and CDR2 sequences are MNHNY and SVGAGI (reference sequence). There are 14 residues in the CDR3. The ends were cut back, 6 bases at V and 0 bases at J, with 9 bases in the middle. CDR3 loop: CASSQGSSYNEQFF. CDR3 nucleotide sequence: TGTGCCAGCAGCCAGGGGAGCTCCTACAATGAGCAGTTCTTC.

This rearrangement joins TRBV11-2 to TRBJ2-5; D not certain. V lost 5 bases and J lost 0, with 13 bases in between. The CDR3 loop spans 15 amino acids. The germline V gene has CDR1 SGHAT and CDR2 FQNNGV. The CDR3 here is CASSLTSTYQETQYF. As DNA, the CDR3 is TGTGCCAGCAGCCTGACTTCCACGTACCAAGAGACCCAGTACTTC. Full variable domain (missing parts from reference TRBV11-2 and TRBJ2-5): EAGVAQSPRYKIIEKRQSVAFWCNPISGHATLYWYQQILGQGPKLLIQFQNNGVVDDSQLPKDRFSAERLKGVDSTLKIQPAKLEDSAVYLCASSLTSTYQETQYFGPGTRLLVL.

Concerning this clone itself: An end of the junction does not agree with germline; a read error may underlie this. The chain is built from TRBV6-6 and TRBJ1-4, with D perhaps TRBD1 (5 bases). This CDR3 is built from 15 residues. Germline values: CDR1 MNHNY, CDR2 SVGAGI (reference sequence). The CDR3 DNA follows: TGTGCTAGCATGGGTCTAACCGGGGGTAATGAAAAACTGTTTTTT. Protein: CASMGLTGGNEKLFF.

V and J are TRBV6-5 and TRBJ2-7; 8 bases align to TRBD2. V shed 0 bases and J 6 bases; nucleotides not matched to a gene: 7. The CDR3 spans 15 residues. In germline, CDR1 is MNHEY, CDR2 SVGAGI. The CDR3 here is CASSYSGGAGGEQYF. CDR3 DNA: TGTGCCAGCAGTTACTCGGGCGGTGCGGGGGGCGAGCAGTACTTC.

The chain uses TRBV11-2 and TRBJ2-5, with 7 bases that match TRBD1. The germline gives CDR1 SGHAT, CDR2 FQNNGV. The CDR3 is made up of 15 amino acids. J lost 2 bases, V lost 4 bases, and 7 bases had no gene match. CDR3 nucleotide sequence: TGTGCCAGCAGCTCACAGGGACAGTTACAAGAGACCCAGTACTTC. The encoded protein is CASSSQGQLQETQYF.

This clone has a single count. This rearrangement joins TRBV9 to TRBJ2-1; a weak D match, TRBD2 (6 bases). The V and J ends lost 0 bases and 7 bases respectively, with 8 bases between them. The length of the CDR3 is 13 residues. Germline loops: CDR1 SGDLS, CDR2 YYNGEE. The CDR3 DNA is TGTGCCAGCAGCGTAGCGGGGGTTAATGAGCAGTTCTTC. It yields the protein CASSVAGVNEQFF.

In DNA form, the CDR3 reads TGTGCCAGCTCACCTTTCGAATTGGGCCAGCAGAACACTGAAGCTTTCTTT. Translation: CASSPFELGQQNTEAFF. The J gene is TRBJ1-1, the V gene TRBV18; unclear D gene. Between the trimmed V and J ends, which lost 3 bases and 1 base, there was a span of 18 bases. The CDR3 runs to 17 residues. The germline gives CDR1 KGHSH, CDR2 LQKENI.

The chain has TRBV2 and TRBJ1-1; 9 bases are shared with TRBD1. The CDR3 runs 13 residues. Germline V lookup: CDR1 SNHLY, CDR2 FYNNEI. The trim removed 6 bases at V and 3 bases at J, leaving 2 bases unmatched. Written as DNA, the CDR3 is TGTGCCAGCAGCAGACAGGGGGACACTGAAGCTTTCTTT. Amino acids: CASSRQGDTEAFF.

The rearrangement joins TRBV9 to TRBJ2-4; weak D call: TRBD2 (6 bases). V was cut by 0 bases and J by 6 bases, with 13 bases left in between. Germline V gene data show CDR1 as SGDLS and CDR2 as YYNGEE. This CDR3 has 15 residues. The CDR3, as DNA: TGTGCCAGCAGCGTAGGGGTCAGGGAGGCAAACATTCAGTACTTC. Amino acids: CASSVGVREANIQYF.

The V gene is TRBV6-5, the J gene TRBJ1-2; 11 positions agree with TRBD1. With V trimmed by 8 bases and J by 8 bases, 10 bases remained unmatched. The CDR3 spans 14 residues. Germline-derived CDR1 and CDR2 are MNHEY and SVGAGI. DNA of the CDR3: TGTGCCAGCGGGACAGGGGGTGCCTCTGGGGGCTACACCTTC. Protein: CASGTGGASGGYTF.